Presented here are 17 T cell receptor beta chains from one specimen sequenced in a study of vaccination effects on CD4 cells after COVID-19. The authors isolated CD4+ T cells after around 11 days of culture. It was two doses of either the BNT162b2 or mRNA-1273 vaccine that participants received. Their cognate antigens are unknown. Only in-frame clones appear in the TCRdb table, and some are missing; sequencing was by immunoSEQ multiplex PCR. The top ten hold about 10% of the sample, which has nearly 45,000 clones, 72% seen once. The sample in question was CD4+ T cells from PBMCs cultured without peptide, obtained after COVID-19 vaccination. The origin of the receptors is a human donor who received a COVID-19 vaccine.

This chain uses TRBV19 with TRBJ2-2; tentative D call: TRBD2 (5 bases). The V end was cut by 11 bases, the J end by 1 base, with 14 bases between. CDR3 length: 14 amino acids. The V gene's germline CDR1 is LNHDA and CDR2 SQIVND (reference sequence). The CDR3 region has the DNA TGTGCCTCCCAGTGGACTGGGAACACCGGGGAGCTGTTTTTT. This translates into CASQWTGNTGELFF.

This clone was seen once. This chain connects TRBV10-2 to TRBJ1-5; D gene ambiguous. This CDR3 comprises 17 residues. Germline CDR1 and CDR2: WSHSY and SAAADI. V lost 0 bases to trimming and J lost 0 bases, with 12 bases between them. CDR3 region: CASSESRTAYSNQPQHF. DNA for the CDR3: TGCGCCAGCAGTGAGTCGCGGACCGCGTATAGCAATCAGCCCCAGCATTTT.

The chain has TRBV6-6 and TRBJ1-2, with TRBD1 matching 8 bases. The junction had 4 bases not matched to a gene; V was cut back by 10 bases and J by 3 bases. Germline values: CDR1 MNHNY, CDR2 SVGAGI (reference sequence). This CDR3 is built from 12 residues. DNA of the CDR3: TGTGCCACCGGACAGGGCGACTATGGCTACACCTTC. Translated: CATGQGDYGYTF.

V is TRBV11-3 and J is TRBJ2-3, with 9 bases that match TRBD1. Germline assignment: CDR1 SGHNT and CDR2 YENEEA. The CDR3 loop spans 13 amino acids. Trimming cost V 6 bases and J 4 bases; bases outside gene matches: 2. This CDR3 is CASRGQGSDTQYF. Written as DNA, the CDR3 is TGTGCCAGCAGAGGACAGGGGTCAGATACGCAGTATTTT.

V usage is TRBV6-5 and J usage is TRBJ1-2; a weak D match, TRBD1 (6 bases). This CDR3 is 15 amino acids long. Germline values: CDR1 MNHEY, CDR2 SVGAGI. The V end was cut by 7 bases, the J end by 4 bases, with 19 bases between. The chain's CDR3 is CASTSIPTGSYGYTF. CDR3 DNA sequence: TGTGCCAGCACGTCTATACCGACAGGCAGCTATGGCTACACCTTC.

The chain uses TRBV13 and TRBJ2-4; TRBD1 agrees at 9 bases. In germline, CDR1 is PRHDT, CDR2 FYEKMQ (reference sequence). The CDR3 runs 17 residues. V gave up 1 base and J gave up 1 base; unmatched junction bases: 5. The DNA of the CDR3 is TGTGCCAGCAGCTTAGCCCTAGGACAGGGGGCCAAAAACATTCAGTACTTC. It is translated as CASSLALGQGAKNIQYF.

This clone was seen more than once but under ten times. The genes are TRBV28 and TRBJ1-1; 7 nucleotides align to TRBD1. The J segment lost 1 base and the V segment lost 6 bases, leaving 5 bases of the junction unmatched. Germline loops: CDR1 MDHEN, CDR2 SYDVKM. The CDR3 loop spans 14 amino acids. CDR3 sequence: CASRGGQTNTEAFF. CDR3 nucleotides: TGTGCCAGCAGGGGGGGACAGACGAACACTGAAGCTTTCTTT.

V gene TRBV7-8 combines with J gene TRBJ2-3; possibly TRBD1 for D (5 bases). The CDR3 spans 14 residues. Trimming removed 1 base from V and 5 bases from J, with 10 bases in between. Germline V gene data show CDR1 as SGHVS and CDR2 as FQNEAQ. DNA of the CDR3: TGTGCCAGCAGCTTAGGACAGCCGCTAGATACGCAGTATTTT. It yields the protein CASSLGQPLDTQYF.

This clone was counted once. V usage is TRBV27 and J usage is TRBJ2-7; 8 nucleotides agree with TRBD2. In germline, CDR1 is MNHEY, CDR2 SMNVEV (reference sequence). The CDR3 is made up of 14 amino acids. The junction had 3 bases not matched to a gene; V was cut back by 5 bases and J by 0 bases. CDR3 nucleotide sequence: TGTGCCAGCAGTACTAGCGGAAGCTCCTACGAGCAGTACTTC. This encodes CASSTSGSSYEQYF.

This clone was recorded a few times. The chain joins TRBV4-1 to TRBJ1-1, with D uncertain. The CDR3 is 19 amino acids. Germline V CDR1 and CDR2: MGHRA, YSYEKL. The V gene lost 0 bases and the J gene lost 4 bases, with 24 bases spanning the gap. In nucleotides, the CDR3 is TGCGCCAGCAGCCAAGAAAGGATGGCGGGGTTTAATATGTTCACTGAAGCTTTCTTT. Its translation: CASSQERMAGFNMFTEAFF.

In its sample, this clone was seen a few times. The rearrangement uses TRBV10-1 and TRBJ2-2; unclear D gene. The CDR3 has 15 amino acids. The V gene lost 2 bases and the J gene lost 1 base, with 8 bases spanning the gap. Germline V gene lookup returns CDR1 WNHNN and CDR2 SYGVQD (reference sequence). CDR3: CASSEGYWNTGELFF. As DNA, the CDR3 is TGCGCCAGCAGTGAGGGCTACTGGAACACCGGGGAGCTGTTTTTT.

V and J are TRBV3-1 (or the pseudogene TRBV3-2) and TRBJ1-5, with D possibly matching TRBD1 (5 bases). This CDR3 region has 16 residues. Trimming pared 0 bases from V and 6 bases from J, leaving 15 bases between. Germline lookup yields CDR1 LGHDT and CDR2 YNNKEL (reference sequence). This CDR3 reads CASSQEIGGRPQPQHF. DNA for the CDR3: TGTGCCAGCAGCCAAGAGATTGGGGGGAGACCTCAGCCCCAGCATTTT.

This sequence joins TRBV14 and TRBJ2-7, with 13 bases identical to TRBD2. V trimming: 4 bases; J trimming: 6 bases; junction bases outside the gene matches: 6. The germline gives CDR1 SGHDN, CDR2 FVKESK. The CDR3 sequence is 15 residues long. The CDR3 loop reads CASSPRLAGGREQYF. The DNA of the CDR3 is TGTGCCAGCAGCCCGAGACTAGCGGGAGGACGCGAGCAGTACTTC. Together with reference TRBV14 and TRBJ2-7, the CDR3 gives the full variable domain: EAGVTQFPSHSVIEKGQTVTLRCDPISGHDNLYWYRRVMGKEIKFLLHFVKESKQDESGMPNNRFLAERTGGTYSTLKVQPAELEDSGVYFCASSPRLAGGREQYFGPGTRLTVT.

V and J are TRBV5-1 and TRBJ2-7; 7 nucleotides agree with TRBD1. The CDR3 spans 15 residues. Trimming removed 3 bases from V and 1 base from J; junction bases left unmatched: 7. Germline CDR1 is SGHRS and CDR2 is YFSETQ. The CDR3 DNA reads as TGCGCCAGCAGCTCCCGACAGGGTGAGTCCTACGAGCAGTACTTC. This sequence encodes CASSSRQGESYEQYF.

This chain connects TRBV27 to TRBJ1-3; TRBD1 agrees at 7 bases. CDR3 size: 17 residues. V trimming: 1 base; J trimming: 0 bases; junction bases outside the gene matches: 6. Per germline, CDR1 MNHEY and CDR2 SMNVEV (reference sequence). The CDR3 nucleotides are TGTGCCAGCAGTTTATTTCTCGGGACAGCCTCTGGAAACACCATATATTTT. Translated, it gives CASSLFLGTASGNTIYF.

This clone appeared a few times. The chain is built from TRBV7-2 and TRBJ1-3; D is possibly TRBD1 (6 bases). The V gene lost 4 bases and the J gene lost 0 bases, with 19 bases spanning the gap. CDR1 and CDR2 (germline): SGHTA, FQGNSA. The CDR3 is 18 amino acids. CDR3 loop: CASSSGLDSPRSGNTIYF. CDR3 nucleotides: TGTGCCAGCAGCTCGGGACTGGACAGTCCCCGCTCTGGAAACACCATATATTTT.

A few counts support this clone. The gene calls are TRBV29-1 and TRBJ1-5; no definite D call. Between the trimmed V and J ends, which lost 7 bases and 1 base, there was a span of 14 bases. The CDR3 contains 14 residues. CDR1 and CDR2 from the germline V gene are SQVTM and ANQGSEA. The CDR3 protein is CSAKMGGSNQPQHF. The CDR3 bases are TGCAGCGCTAAGATGGGAGGGAGCAATCAGCCCCAGCATTTT. Full variable domain (remainder filled in from reference TRBV29-1 and TRBJ1-5): SAVISQKPSRDICQRGTSLTIQCQVDSQVTMMFWYRQQPGQSLTLIATANQGSEATYESGFVIDKFPISRPNLTFSTLTVSNMSPEDSSIYLCSAKMGGSNQPQHFGDGTRLSIL.